The text below deals with one T cell receptor beta chain. The data belong to a study of control samples from healthy donors and cancer patients. CDR3 size: 14 residues. Trimming left V 5 bases short and J 5 bases short, with 15 bases between. Germline loops: CDR1 SEHNR, CDR2 FQNEAQ (reference sequence). Only in-frame clones appear in the TCRdb table, and some are missing; sequencing was by immunoSEQ multiplex PCR. The sample contains about 80,000 clones, roughly 89% of which appear only once. Sequencing used blood. This chain uses TRBV7-9 with TRBJ1-1, with D possibly being TRBD1 (5 bases). The TCR sequence derives from a man aged 50 to 60 in good health. The DNA for the CDR3 is TGTGCCAGCAGCCGCGACAGTCTTTTTACTGAAGCTTTCTTT. Its translation: CASSRDSLFTEAFF.